These T cell receptor beta chains were read from a single sample in a study of blood T cells in healthy people across ages. TCRdb analysed the 5' RACE reads with MiXCR anew, one entry per CDR3 protein. The top ten clones hold 20% to 25% of a sample with approximately 1,700,000 distinct CDR3 sequences, roughly two fifths of them seen once. Sequencing used blood. These TCRs come from a human donor in good health. CDR3s include the opening cysteine and the closing phenylalanine or tryptophan. Fields, in order: V gene, J gene, CDR3 length, CDR3 protein.

V gene: TRBV20-1
J gene: TRBJ1-2
CDR3 length: 14
CDR3 protein: CSARSPGGDYGYTF

V gene: TRBV9
J gene: TRBJ2-7
CDR3 length: 15
CDR3 protein: CASSPYLAGAYEQYF

V gene: TRBV9
J gene: TRBJ2-5
CDR3 length: 16
CDR3 protein: CASSVGRGARGETQYF

V gene: TRBV28
J gene: TRBJ1-4
CDR3 length: 15
CDR3 protein: CASTGRPTTNEKLFF

V gene: TRBV6-6
J gene: TRBJ2-7
CDR3 length: 15
CDR3 protein: CASSYSTGLAYEQYF

V gene: TRBV20-1
J gene: TRBJ1-2
CDR3 length: 13
CDR3 protein: CSASEGFSYGYTF

V gene: TRBV24-1
J gene: TRBJ2-5
CDR3 length: 12
CDR3 protein: CATSAGGYKQYF

V gene: TRBV7-2
J gene: TRBJ1-2
CDR3 length: 13
CDR3 protein: CASRTKSNYGYTF

V gene: TRBV7-2
J gene: TRBJ1-4
CDR3 length: 17
CDR3 protein: CASSYRPDRDINEKLFF

V gene: TRBV7-2
J gene: TRBJ2-3
CDR3 length: 16
CDR3 protein: CASSLEGTLDTDTQYF

V gene: TRBV5-1
J gene: TRBJ1-5
CDR3 length: 15
CDR3 protein: CASRAGFASNQPQHF

V gene: TRBV4-1
J gene: TRBJ2-5
CDR3 length: 15
CDR3 protein: CASSQMGGGSETQYF

V gene: TRBV6-4
J gene: TRBJ2-1
CDR3 length: 13
CDR3 protein: CASSRDRGDRQFF

V gene: TRBV28
J gene: TRBJ2-3
CDR3 length: 16
CDR3 protein: CASSLLQRLVTDTQYF

V gene: TRBV6-2/TRBV6-3
J gene: TRBJ2-1
CDR3 length: 15
CDR3 protein: CASTDTGYAYNEQFF

V gene: TRBV13
J gene: TRBJ2-7
CDR3 length: 17
CDR3 protein: CASSLVGARGRTYEQYF

V gene: TRBV7-2
J gene: TRBJ1-1
CDR3 length: 16
CDR3 protein: CASSSILGAGNTEAFF